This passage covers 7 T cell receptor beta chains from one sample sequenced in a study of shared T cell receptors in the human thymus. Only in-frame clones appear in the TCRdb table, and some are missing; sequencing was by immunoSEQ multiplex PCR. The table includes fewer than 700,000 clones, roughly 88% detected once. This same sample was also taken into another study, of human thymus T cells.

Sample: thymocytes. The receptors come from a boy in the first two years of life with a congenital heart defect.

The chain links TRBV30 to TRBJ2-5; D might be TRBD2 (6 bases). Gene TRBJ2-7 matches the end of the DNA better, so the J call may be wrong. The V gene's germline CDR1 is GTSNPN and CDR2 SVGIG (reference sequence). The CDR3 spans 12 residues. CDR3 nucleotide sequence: TGTGCCTGGGGACTATCCTCCTACGAGCAGTACTTC. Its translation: CAWGLSSYEQYF.

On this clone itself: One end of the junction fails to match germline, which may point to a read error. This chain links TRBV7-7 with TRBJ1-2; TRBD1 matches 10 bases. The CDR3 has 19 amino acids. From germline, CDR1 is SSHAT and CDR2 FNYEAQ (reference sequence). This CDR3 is CASSPAVGTGATPSYGYTF. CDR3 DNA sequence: TGTGCTAGCAGCCCTGCCGTTGGGACAGGGGCGACACCAAGCTATGGCTACACCTTC.

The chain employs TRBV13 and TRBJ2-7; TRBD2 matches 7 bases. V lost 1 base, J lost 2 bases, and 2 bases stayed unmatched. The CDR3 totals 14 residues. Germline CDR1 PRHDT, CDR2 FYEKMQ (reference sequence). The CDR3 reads CASSLEGGPYEQYF. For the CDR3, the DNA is TGTGCCAGCAGCTTAGAGGGAGGGCCCTACGAGCAGTACTTC.

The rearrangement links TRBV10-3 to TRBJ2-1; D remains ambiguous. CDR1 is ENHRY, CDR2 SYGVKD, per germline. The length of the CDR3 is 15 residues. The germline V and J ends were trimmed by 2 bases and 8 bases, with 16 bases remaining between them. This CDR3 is CAISETGAPRYEQFF. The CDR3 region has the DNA TGTGCCATCAGTGAGACTGGAGCTCCCCGCTATGAGCAGTTCTTC.

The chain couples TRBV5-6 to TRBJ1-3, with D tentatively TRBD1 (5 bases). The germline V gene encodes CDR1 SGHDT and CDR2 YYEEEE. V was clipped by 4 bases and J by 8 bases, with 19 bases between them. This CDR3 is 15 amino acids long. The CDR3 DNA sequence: TGTGCCAGCAGCCCAACCGGCATGGGGCTGGACACCATATATTTT. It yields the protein CASSPTGMGLDTIYF. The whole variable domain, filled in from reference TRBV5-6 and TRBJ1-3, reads DAGVTQSPTHLIKTRGQQVTLRCSPKSGHDTVSWYQQALGQGPQFIFQYYEEEERQRGNFPDRFSGHQFPNYSSELNVNALLLGDSALYLCASSPTGMGLDTIYFGEGSWLTVV.

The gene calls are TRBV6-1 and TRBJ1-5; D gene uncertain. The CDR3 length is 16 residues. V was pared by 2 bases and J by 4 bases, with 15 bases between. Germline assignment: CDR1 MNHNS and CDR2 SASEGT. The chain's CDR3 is CASSEYPPGSNQPQHF. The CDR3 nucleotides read TGTGCCAGCAGTGAATACCCCCCAGGATCTAATCAGCCCCAGCATTTT.

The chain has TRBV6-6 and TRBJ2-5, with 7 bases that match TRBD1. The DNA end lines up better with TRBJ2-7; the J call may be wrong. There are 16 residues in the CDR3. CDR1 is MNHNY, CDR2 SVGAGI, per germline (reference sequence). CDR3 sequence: CASSSISGTASYEQYF. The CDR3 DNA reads TGTGCCAGCAGTTCCATCTCCGGGACAGCTTCCTACGAGCAGTACTTC.